The rows below give T cell receptor beta chains drawn from one sample of a study of cytomegalovirus exposure and HLA in healthy donors. Method: immunoSEQ multiplex PCR; TCRdb's copy keeps in-frame clones and lacks some. The table records fewer than 90,000 clones, around 79% of them present only once. The source material was PBMCs. All receptors come from a middle-aged woman in good health and CMV-seropositive. Both conserved end residues are part of each CDR3. A D gene is named only where the DNA matches it firmly. The size of a clone is reported for some rows only, either as once, few or many, or as a class for expanded clones.

CDR3	DNA	size	D	V	J
CSARAGGWDFF	TGCAGTGCTAGAGCCGGGGGATGGGACTTCTTC	NA	NA	TRBV20-1	TRBJ1-2
CASSLGQFATNEKLFF	TGTGCCAGCAGTTTGGGACAGTTTGCAACTAATGAAAAACTGTTTTTT	NA	TRBD1	TRBV6-5	TRBJ1-4
CASRTGDPGELFF	TGCGCCAGCAGGACAGGGGACCCCGGGGAGCTGTTTTTT	NA	TRBD1	TRBV5-1	TRBJ2-2
CASSLRGARGNSPLHF	TGTGCCAGCAGCTTACGGGGTGCCAGGGGTAATTCACCCCTCCACTTT	NA	NA	TRBV7-8	TRBJ1-6
CASSQEVGQGADTQYF	TGTGCCAGCAGCCAAGAAGTGGGGCAGGGGGCAGATACGCAGTATTTT	NA	TRBD1	TRBV4-2	TRBJ2-3
CASSLNPLTGDQPQHF	TGTGCCAGCAGCTTAAATCCGTTAACAGGGGATCAGCCCCAGCATTTT	NA	TRBD1	TRBV7-9	TRBJ1-5
CASSLTGSYNEQFF	TGTGCCAGCAGCCTCACCGGCTCCTACAATGAGCAGTTCTTC	NA	NA	TRBV7-8	TRBJ2-1
CASSVRQGGKNIQYF	TGTGCCAGCAGTGTGCGACAGGGAGGCAAAAACATTCAGTACTTC	NA	NA	TRBV6-1	TRBJ2-4
CACVLAAQETQYF	TGTGCCTGCGTTCTAGCGGCCCAAGAGACCCAGTACTTC	NA	TRBD2	TRBV30	TRBJ2-5
CASSVTSGSNTGELFF	TGTGCCAGCAGCGTCACTAGCGGGTCGAACACCGGGGAGCTGTTTTTT	once	TRBD2	TRBV7-3	TRBJ2-2
CASSYTTLTSGGTDTQYF	TGCGCCAGCAGCTATACGACCCTGACTAGCGGGGGGACAGATACGCAGTATTTT	NA	TRBD2	TRBV5-1	TRBJ2-3
CASSLGQGTYGYTF	TGCGCCAGCAGCCTAGGACAGGGGACGTATGGCTACACCTTC	NA	TRBD1	TRBV5-1	TRBJ1-2
CAISPEGETQYF	TGTGCCATCAGCCCAGAGGGAGAGACCCAGTACTTC	NA	NA	TRBV10-3	TRBJ2-5
CASSLAAGPDTQYF	TGTGCCAGCAGCTTGGCGGCAGGGCCAGATACGCAGTATTTT	NA	NA	TRBV7-2	TRBJ2-3
CASSPPGRNGYTF	TGTGCCAGCTCACCACCAGGGAGAAATGGCTACACCTTC	NA	NA	TRBV18	TRBJ1-2
CASSLARYGYTF	TGTGCCAGCAGCCTAGCCCGCTATGGCTACACCTTC	NA	NA	TRBV7-2	TRBJ1-2
CASSPPFQGENEQFF	TGTGCCAGCTCACCACCGTTTCAGGGGGAAAATGAGCAGTTCTTC	once	TRBD1	TRBV18	TRBJ2-1
CASSNRDRDTEAFF	TGTGCCAGCAGCAACCGGGACAGGGACACTGAAGCTTTCTTT	NA	TRBD1	TRBV9	TRBJ1-1
CASSLGDREFTEAFF	TGTGCCAGCAGCTTAGGGGACAGGGAATTCACTGAAGCTTTCTTT	NA	TRBD1	TRBV7-9	TRBJ1-1
CASSSGGTTGYTF	TGTGCCAGCAGTTCAGGGGGAACGACTGGCTACACCTTC	NA	TRBD1	TRBV27	TRBJ1-2